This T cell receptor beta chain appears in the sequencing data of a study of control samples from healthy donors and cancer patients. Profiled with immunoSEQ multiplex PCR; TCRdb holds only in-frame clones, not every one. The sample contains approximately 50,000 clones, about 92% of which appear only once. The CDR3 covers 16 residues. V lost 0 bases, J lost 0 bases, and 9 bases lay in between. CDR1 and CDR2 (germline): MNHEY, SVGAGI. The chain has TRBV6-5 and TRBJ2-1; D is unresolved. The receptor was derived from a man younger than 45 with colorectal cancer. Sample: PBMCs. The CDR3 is CASSYSAGYSYNEQFF. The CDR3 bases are TGTGCCAGCAGTTACTCGGCAGGATACTCCTACAATGAGCAGTTCTTC.